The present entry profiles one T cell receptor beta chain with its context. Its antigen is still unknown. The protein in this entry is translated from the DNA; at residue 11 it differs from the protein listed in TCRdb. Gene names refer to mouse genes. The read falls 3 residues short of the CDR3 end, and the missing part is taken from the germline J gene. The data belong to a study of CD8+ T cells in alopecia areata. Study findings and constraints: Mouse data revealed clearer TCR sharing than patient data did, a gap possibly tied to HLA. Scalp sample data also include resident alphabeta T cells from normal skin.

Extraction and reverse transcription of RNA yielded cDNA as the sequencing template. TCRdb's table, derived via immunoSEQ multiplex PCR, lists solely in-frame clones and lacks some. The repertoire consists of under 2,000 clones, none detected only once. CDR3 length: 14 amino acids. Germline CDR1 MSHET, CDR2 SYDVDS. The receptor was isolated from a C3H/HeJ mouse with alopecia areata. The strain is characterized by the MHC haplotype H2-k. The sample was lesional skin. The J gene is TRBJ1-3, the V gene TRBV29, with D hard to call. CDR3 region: CASSLLVSGNPLYF. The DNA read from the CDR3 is TGTGCTAGCAGTTTATTGGTTTCTGGAAATCCG.